This T cell receptor beta chain emerged from a study of T cells in narcolepsy. The protocol was immunoSEQ multiplex PCR, while the TCRdb copy is restricted to in-frame clones and leaves out a portion. The table records tens of thousands of clones, about 84% of them present only once. The V and J ends lost 4 bases and 7 bases respectively, with 14 bases between them. There are 15 residues in the CDR3. Germline CDR1 SNHLY, CDR2 FYNNEI. V usage is TRBV2 and J usage is TRBJ1-6; D is perhaps TRBD1 (5 bases). This receptor was obtained from a human donor with narcolepsy. Source material: CD45RA- memory CD4+ T cells from PBMCs. For the CDR3, the DNA is TGTGCCAGCAGTGTTCTATTTGGGGGAAATTCACCCCTCCACTTT. Translating gives CASSVLFGGNSPLHF.